The rows below give T cell receptor beta chains drawn from one sample of a study of OX40 agonist ivuxolimab in advanced cancers. The assay was immunoSEQ multiplex PCR, and TCRdb's table has in-frame clones only and misses some. Of roughly 50,000 clones listed, 86% are singletons. Specimen: CD4+ or CD8+ T cells sorted from blood, collected in a trial of the OX40 agonist ivuxolimab. The receptor source for this set is an adult with an advanced solid tumor such as melanoma, head and neck, liver or kidney cancer. Each CDR3 is given without its conserved first and last residue. The D gene is left open where the match is weak.

v_gene: TRBV14; j_gene: TRBJ2-2; d_gene: NA; CDR3aa: ASSQVRSNTGELF
v_gene: TRBV7-6; j_gene: TRBJ1-2; d_gene: TRBD1; CDR3aa: ASSAGTGGANYGYT
v_gene: TRBV7-9; j_gene: TRBJ2-7; d_gene: NA; CDR3aa: ASSLDWGPSYEQY
v_gene: TRBV18; j_gene: TRBJ2-5; d_gene: TRBD2; CDR3aa: ASSPGLAGGETQY
v_gene: TRBV5-6; j_gene: TRBJ2-7; d_gene: TRBD1; CDR3aa: ASSLGGSFSYEQY
v_gene: TRBV7-8; j_gene: TRBJ1-2; d_gene: TRBD1; CDR3aa: ASSFHWGWGTGSNYGYT
v_gene: TRBV7-9; j_gene: TRBJ1-4; d_gene: NA; CDR3aa: ASSPGPSGEKLF
v_gene: TRBV7-8; j_gene: TRBJ1-5; d_gene: TRBD1; CDR3aa: ASSLWRTGKGRNQPQH
v_gene: TRBV5-1; j_gene: TRBJ1-2; d_gene: TRBD1; CDR3aa: ASSRNPSGTGVGYT
v_gene: TRBV11-2; j_gene: TRBJ1-2; d_gene: TRBD1; CDR3aa: ASSVGQGYGYT
v_gene: TRBV2; j_gene: TRBJ1-5; d_gene: NA; CDR3aa: ASNGQPSNQPQH
v_gene: TRBV18; j_gene: TRBJ2-1; d_gene: TRBD2; CDR3aa: ASSHPGLAGGLSYNEQF
v_gene: TRBV5-4; j_gene: TRBJ2-3; d_gene: NA; CDR3aa: ASSLYSTLTDTQY
v_gene: TRBV25-1; j_gene: TRBJ1-6; d_gene: NA; CDR3aa: ASSTQGHNSPLH
v_gene: TRBV11-2; j_gene: TRBJ2-7; d_gene: NA; CDR3aa: ASSAGGEQY
v_gene: TRBV6-1; j_gene: TRBJ2-2; d_gene: NA; CDR3aa: ASRGWRGNTGELF
v_gene: TRBV7-8; j_gene: TRBJ1-3; d_gene: NA; CDR3aa: ASSYGGGVGNTIY
v_gene: TRBV27; j_gene: TRBJ2-7; d_gene: NA; CDR3aa: ASSLEGHRYEQY
v_gene: TRBV5-1; j_gene: TRBJ2-4; d_gene: NA; CDR3aa: ASSLDREKPRGNIQY
v_gene: TRBV11-2; j_gene: TRBJ1-2; d_gene: TRBD1; CDR3aa: ASGQANYGYT
v_gene: TRBV5-1; j_gene: TRBJ2-1; d_gene: TRBD2; CDR3aa: ASSSLLAGQDEQF
v_gene: TRBV10-1; j_gene: TRBJ1-1; d_gene: NA; CDR3aa: ASSEDGGRRYTEAF
v_gene: TRBV7-9; j_gene: TRBJ2-5; d_gene: NA; CDR3aa: ASSLGLSKETQY
v_gene: TRBV2; j_gene: TRBJ2-3; d_gene: TRBD2; CDR3aa: ASPPRSGGAKDTQY
v_gene: TRBV7-6; j_gene: TRBJ1-1; d_gene: TRBD1; CDR3aa: ASSKQGYTEAF
v_gene: TRBV4-1; j_gene: TRBJ1-1; d_gene: TRBD1; CDR3aa: ASRGVQGGNTEAF
v_gene: TRBV7-2; j_gene: TRBJ1-2; d_gene: NA; CDR3aa: ASSLQRNANTNYGYT
v_gene: TRBV19; j_gene: TRBJ2-5; d_gene: TRBD1; CDR3aa: ASSRSGTGQETQY
v_gene: TRBV18; j_gene: TRBJ2-7; d_gene: TRBD2; CDR3aa: ASSPGAGGEQY
v_gene: TRBV4-1; j_gene: TRBJ2-1; d_gene: TRBD2; CDR3aa: ASSQVLGGGANEQF
v_gene: TRBV14; j_gene: TRBJ2-5; d_gene: NA; CDR3aa: ASSQAGPGETQY
v_gene: TRBV2; j_gene: TRBJ2-3; d_gene: NA; CDR3aa: ASSEEGTDTQY
v_gene: TRBV7-9; j_gene: TRBJ2-3; d_gene: TRBD1; CDR3aa: ASRLQGQGAPDTQY